This paragraph reports one T cell receptor beta chain. What it binds is unknown. Germline CDR1 is LGHDT and CDR2 is YNNKEL (reference sequence). After removal of 2 bases from V and 4 bases from J, the junction contained 7 bases not matched to a gene. This CDR3 is 15 amino acids long. The sample originates from a study of response to subunit inactivated influenza vaccine. TCRdb ran MiXCR on the RT-PCR reads and lists one entry per CDR3 protein. Found here are 600,000 to 700,000 distinct CDR3 sequences, around 13% of them singletons; the top ten hold about 7.6%. Study results and limitations: Few additional T cells are recruited per seasonal influenza vaccination, authors suggested.

The TCR originated in a man in his fifties who received an inactivated influenza vaccine. The source material was PBMCs from blood, sampled about 14 days before vaccination. The chain joins TRBV3-1 to TRBJ2-5; 7 positions match TRBD1. This CDR3 reads CASSQNRGPTETQYF. The DNA of the CDR3 is TGTGCCAGCAGCCAAAACAGGGGACCAACAGAGACCCAGTACTTC.